The clone carrying this T cell receptor beta chain was observed a handful of times. The data derive from a study of blood T cell repertoires in COVID-19. CDR1 is LNHDA and CDR2 is SQIVND in the germline V gene (reference sequence). The CDR3 has 16 residues. V lost 6 bases and J lost 2; bases outside the gene matches: 7. Profiling relied on immunoSEQ multiplex PCR, and the TCRdb table lists in-frame clones only, not all of them. The sample consists of roughly 160,000 clones, approximately 80% of them appearing once. The chain carries TRBV19 and TRBJ2-6; 7 nucleotides agree with TRBD2. This TCR derives from a man aged 50-60 years who had recovered from COVID-19. The material sequenced was PBMCs or T cells enriched from blood (not recorded which). CDR3 loop: CASSPGAGAGANVLTF. The CDR3 coding sequence is TGTGCCAGTAGCCCCGGTGCGGGGGCTGGGGCCAACGTCCTGACTTTC. Together with reference TRBV19 and TRBJ2-6, the CDR3 gives the full variable domain: DGGITQSPKYLFRKEGQNVTLSCEQNLNHDAMYWYRQDPGQGLRLIYYSQIVNDFQKGDIAEGYSVSREKKESFPLTVTSAQKNPTAFYLCASSPGAGAGANVLTFGAGSRLTVL.